This is a list of T cell receptor beta chains from one sample in a study of blood T cell repertoires in COVID-19. Using immunoSEQ multiplex PCR, the repertoire was profiled, and TCRdb retains in-frame clones only, with some absent. The sample has roughly 180,000 clones, more than 65% seen once. Sample: PBMCs or T cells enriched from blood (not recorded which). The source is a man between 50 and 59 years old who had recovered from COVID-19. Each CDR3 is given with its conserved first and last residue. The D gene is left open where the match is weak. Rows may omit the clone size; those that give it use once, few, many or a size class.

D gene	clone size	J gene	V gene	CDR3 protein	CDR3 DNA
.	.	TRBJ1-4	TRBV5-1	CASSSDAEGEKLFF	TGCGCCAGCAGCTCGGACGCCGAGGGTGAAAAACTGTTTTTT
.	.	TRBJ1-6	TRBV6-5	CASSYQRPELNSPLHF	TGTGCCAGCAGTTATCAGCGCCCCGAACTGAATTCACCCCTCCACTTT
TRBD1	.	TRBJ2-5	TRBV5-1	CASSKGQGQETQYF	TGCGCCAGCAGTAAGGGACAGGGACAAGAGACCCAGTACTTC
TRBD2	.	TRBJ2-1	TRBV10-3	CAIRTSGKWDEQFF	TGTGCCATCAGGACTAGCGGGAAATGGGATGAGCAGTTCTTC
TRBD2	.	TRBJ2-2	TRBV4-1	CASSTRAGSNTGELFF	TGCGCCAGCAGCACCCGAGCGGGATCGAACACCGGGGAGCTGTTTTTT
.	once	TRBJ2-1	TRBV10-3	CAISEGLLYNEQFF	TGTGCCATCAGTGAGGGACTCCTATACAATGAGCAGTTCTTC
TRBD2	.	TRBJ2-3	TRBV7-6	CASSFGGSPDTQYF	TGTGCCAGCAGCTTCGGGGGGAGCCCAGATACGCAGTATTTT
TRBD1	.	TRBJ2-7	TRBV6-2/TRBV6-3	CASSKGQGLSYEQYF	TGTGCCAGCAGCAAGGGACAGGGACTATCCTACGAGCAGTACTTC
TRBD2	.	TRBJ2-1	TRBV27	CASSSSVAGSYNEQFF	TGTGCCAGCAGTTCGTCTGTAGCGGGGTCCTACAATGAGCAGTTCTTC
.	.	TRBJ2-3	TRBV14	CASSPSQYTQYF	TGTGCCAGCAGCCCATCACAGTATACGCAGTATTTT
TRBD1	few	TRBJ2-5	TRBV3-1/TRBV3-2	CASTSGQGNLETQYF	TGTGCCAGCACCTCGGGACAGGGAAACCTGGAGACCCAGTACTTC
.	.	TRBJ1-1	TRBV20-1	CSANDRLTEAFF	TGCAGTGCTAATGACAGGTTGACTGAAGCTTTCTTT
TRBD2	.	TRBJ2-5	TRBV5-4	CASSFGLAGGPPQYF	TGTGCCAGCAGCTTCGGACTAGCGGGGGGGCCGCCCCAGTACTTC
.	.	TRBJ2-5	TRBV6-4	CASSTSRGETQYF	.
TRBD2	.	TRBJ2-2	TRBV19	CASRLAGGPGELFF	TGTGCCAGCCGACTAGCGGGGGGTCCCGGGGAGCTGTTTTTT
TRBD2	.	TRBJ2-2	TRBV19	CASSMAAGTGELFF	TGTGCCAGTAGTATGGCAGCGGGGACCGGGGAGCTGTTTTTT
.	few	TRBJ2-5	TRBV5-1	CASSLVGGQETQYF	TGCGCCAGCAGCTTGGTCGGGGGCCAAGAGACCCAGTACTTC
.	few	TRBJ1-2	TRBV3-1/TRBV3-2	CASSQDAWGGNYGYTF	TGTGCCAGCAGCCAAGATGCGTGGGGAGGGAACTATGGCTACACCTTC
TRBD2	.	TRBJ2-3	TRBV29-1	CSVRGLGSGRTDTQYF	TGCAGCGTTCGAGGTTTAGGTAGCGGGAGAACAGATACGCAGTATTTT
.	.	TRBJ1-3	TRBV11-2	CASSLDLGMNSGNTIYF	TGTGCCAGCAGCTTAGATCTCGGGATGAACTCTGGAAACACCATATATTTT
TRBD1	.	TRBJ1-6	TRBV5-1	CASSLGTGYNSPLHF	TGCGCCAGCAGCTTGGGGACAGGATATAATTCACCCCTCCACTTT
.	.	TRBJ1-2	TRBV6-5	CASSQDSRYGYTF	TGTGCCAGCAGTCAGGACAGTCGCTATGGCTACACCTTC
TRBD1	once	TRBJ2-3	TRBV6-1	CASSEAPTGSTDTQYF	TGTGCCAGCAGTGAAGCCCCGACAGGGAGCACAGATACGCAGTATTTT
.	few	TRBJ1-1	TRBV7-9	CASSSLRASEAFF	TGTGCCAGCAGCTCCCTGCGTGCATCTGAAGCTTTCTTT
.	.	TRBJ2-7	TRBV3-1/TRBV3-2	CASSQGGSINYEQYF	TGTGCCAGCAGCCAAGGGGGCAGCATCAACTACGAGCAGTACTTC
.	.	TRBJ1-1	TRBV11-2	CASSPPLRNTEAFF	TGTGCCAGCAGCCCCCCCTTGAGAAACACTGAAGCTTTCTTT
.	.	TRBJ1-1	TRBV27	CASSPPGNTEAFF	TGTGCCAGCAGTCCGCCGGGGAACACTGAAGCTTTCTTT
.	.	TRBJ1-5	TRBV5-1	CASSEKMYREGYFSNQPQHF	TGCGCCAGCAGCGAGAAAATGTACAGGGAGGGTTATTTTAGCAATCAGCCCCAGCATTTT
TRBD2	.	TRBJ2-3	TRBV7-8	CASSLGTSGSMAQYF	TGTGCCAGCAGCCTCGGGACTAGCGGGAGTATGGCGCAGTATTTT
.	.	TRBJ1-4	TRBV18	CASSTPGDWNEKLFF	TGTGCCAGCTCAACACCTGGGGACTGGAATGAAAAACTGTTTTTT
.	.	TRBJ1-2	TRBV5-1	CASSLDGENYGYTF	TGCGCCAGCAGCTTGGACGGAGAAAACTATGGCTACACCTTC
.	.	TRBJ2-3	TRBV10-1	CASRAGTSTDTQYF	TGCGCCAGCAGAGCCGGGACTAGCACAGATACGCAGTATTTT
TRBD2	.	TRBJ2-7	TRBV29-1	CSVEVASGRAREQYF	TGCAGCGTTGAAGTTGCTAGCGGGAGGGCGAGGGAGCAGTACTTC
TRBD2	few	TRBJ2-5	TRBV15	CATSRDKLASGTQYF	TGTGCCACCAGCAGAGACAAACTAGCGTCGGGGACCCAGTACTTC
TRBD1	few	TRBJ1-2	TRBV7-8	CASSFEDRVGYGYTF	TGTGCCAGCAGCTTTGAGGACAGGGTAGGATATGGCTACACCTTC
TRBD1	.	TRBJ1-5	TRBV6-1	CASSEGQGARQPQHF	TGTGCCAGCAGTGAGGGACAGGGGGCTCGGCAGCCCCAGCATTTT
.	.	TRBJ2-7	TRBV11-3	CASSLSGTGTREQYF	TGTGCCAGCAGCCTATCCGGGACAGGGACTAGGGAGCAGTACTTC
.	once	TRBJ1-2	TRBV6-5	CASSPGQTRGYTF	TGTGCCAGCAGCCCCGGACAGACGCGAGGCTACACCTTC
.	.	TRBJ1-1	TRBV6-5	CASTPGEITEAFF	TGTGCCAGCACCCCAGGGGAGATCACTGAAGCTTTCTTT
TRBD2	.	TRBJ2-7	TRBV14	CASSQGGLVMYEQYF	TGTGCCAGCAGCCAAGGAGGACTAGTGATGTACGAGCAGTACTTC
TRBD2	once	TRBJ2-5	TRBV10-3	CAIRGTSGGPKTVQTQYF	TGTGCCATCAGGGGGACTAGCGGGGGACCAAAGACGGTACAGACCCAGTACTTC
TRBD1	.	TRBJ2-1	TRBV19	CASSIQQGVLEQFF	TGTGCCAGTAGTATCCAACAGGGGGTACTTGAGCAGTTCTTC
TRBD2	few	TRBJ2-6	TRBV3-1/TRBV3-2	CASSQTSGRVRANVLTF	TGTGCCAGCAGCCAGACTAGCGGGAGAGTGCGGGCCAACGTCCTGACTTTC
TRBD1	few	TRBJ2-5	TRBV5-1	CASSPLGDRDQETQYF	TGCGCCAGCAGCCCGCTGGGGGACAGGGATCAAGAGACCCAGTACTTC
TRBD2	few	TRBJ2-1	TRBV7-9	CASSPPGLVENEQFF	TGTGCCAGCAGCCCACCGGGACTAGTAGAGAATGAGCAGTTCTTC
TRBD1	.	TRBJ2-7	TRBV18	CASSRVEGAYEQYF	TGTGCCAGCTCACGAGTTGAGGGGGCTTACGAGCAGTACTTC
.	.	TRBJ1-2	TRBV9	CASTPSWEANYGYTF	TGTGCCAGCACCCCGTCGTGGGAGGCTAACTATGGCTACACCTTC
.	few	TRBJ2-5	TRBV7-2	CASSLYPGGGQETQYF	TGTGCCAGCAGCTTATATCCAGGCGGAGGCCAAGAGACCCAGTACTTC
.	.	TRBJ1-6	TRBV27	CASTSGNSPLHF	TGTGCCAGCACCTCAGGGAATTCACCCCTCCACTTT
TRBD2	many	TRBJ2-1	TRBV9	CASSTGTSTYNEQFF	TGTGCCAGCAGCACTGGGACTAGCACATACAATGAGCAGTTCTTC
TRBD1	.	TRBJ1-1	TRBV11-3	CASSPRTGSNEAFF	TGTGCCAGCAGCCCCAGGACAGGGTCGAATGAAGCTTTCTTT
.	.	TRBJ1-1	TRBV28	CASSSSSLNTEAFF	TGTGCCAGCAGTTCGTCGAGTTTGAACACTGAAGCTTTCTTT
TRBD1	.	TRBJ2-7	TRBV6-2/TRBV6-3	CASSYSGQAFYEQYF	TGTGCCAGCAGTTACTCGGGACAGGCATTCTACGAGCAGTACTTC
TRBD1	.	TRBJ1-1	TRBV11-2	CASSSQDRVRAFF	TGTGCCAGCAGCTCCCAGGACAGGGTACGAGCTTTCTTT